What follows is one TCR beta chain and its context. After removal of 3 bases from V and 4 bases from J, the junction contained 10 bases not matched to a gene. Germline V CDR1 and CDR2: SGHDN, FVKESK. The CDR3 contains 16 residues. The entry originates in a study of OX40 agonist ivuxolimab in advanced cancers. Study background: Patient treatment consisted of intravenous ivuxolimab administration every 2 weeks at 0.01 to 10 mg/kg.

Clones were sequenced by immunoSEQ multiplex PCR, and TCRdb holds only the in-frame ones, with some missing. The sample carries 95,000 to 150,000 clones, 80% to 95% recorded once. The specimen was CD4+ or CD8+ T cells sorted from blood, collected in a trial of the OX40 agonist ivuxolimab. The receptor was derived from an adult with an advanced solid tumor such as melanoma, head and neck, liver or kidney cancer. The chain carries TRBV14 and TRBJ1-2, with 8 nucleotides matching TRBD1. CDR3 coding DNA: TGTGCCAGCAGCCACCGCACTCGACAGGGGATCTATGGCTACACCTTC. Its translation is CASSHRTRQGIYGYTF.